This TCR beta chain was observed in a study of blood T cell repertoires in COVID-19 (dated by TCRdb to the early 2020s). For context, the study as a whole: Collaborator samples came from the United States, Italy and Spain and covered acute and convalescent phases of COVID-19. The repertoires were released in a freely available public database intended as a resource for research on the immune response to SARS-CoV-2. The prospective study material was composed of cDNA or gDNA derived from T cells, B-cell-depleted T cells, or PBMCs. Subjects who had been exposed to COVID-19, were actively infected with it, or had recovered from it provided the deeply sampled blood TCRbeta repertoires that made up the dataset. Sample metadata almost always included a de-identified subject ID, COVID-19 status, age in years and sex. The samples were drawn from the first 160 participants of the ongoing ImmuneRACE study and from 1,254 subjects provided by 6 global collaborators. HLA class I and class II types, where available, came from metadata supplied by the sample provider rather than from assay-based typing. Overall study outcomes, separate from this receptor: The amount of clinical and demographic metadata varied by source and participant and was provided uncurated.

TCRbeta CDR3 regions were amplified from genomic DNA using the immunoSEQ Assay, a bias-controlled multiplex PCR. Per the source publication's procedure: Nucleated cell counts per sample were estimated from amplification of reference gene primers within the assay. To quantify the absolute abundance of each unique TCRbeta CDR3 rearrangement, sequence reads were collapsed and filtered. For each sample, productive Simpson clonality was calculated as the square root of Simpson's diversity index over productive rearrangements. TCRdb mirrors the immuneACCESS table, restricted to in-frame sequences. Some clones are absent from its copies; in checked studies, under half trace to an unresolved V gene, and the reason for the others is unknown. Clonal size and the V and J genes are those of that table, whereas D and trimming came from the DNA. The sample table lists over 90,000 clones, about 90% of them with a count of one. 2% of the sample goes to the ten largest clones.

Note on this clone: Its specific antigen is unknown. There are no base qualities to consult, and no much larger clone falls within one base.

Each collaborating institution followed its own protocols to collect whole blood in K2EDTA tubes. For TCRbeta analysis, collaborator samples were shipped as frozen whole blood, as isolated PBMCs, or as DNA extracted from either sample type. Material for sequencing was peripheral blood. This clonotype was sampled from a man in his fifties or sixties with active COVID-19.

DNA sequence: TGTGCCAGCAGTCGACAGGGAGAGTACGAGCAGTACTTC. Translated, this gives CASSRQGEYEQYF. This receptor chain uses TRBV6-5 and TRBJ2-7, and TRBD1 matches 7 of the central bases. The CDR1 and CDR2 encoded by the germline V gene are MNHEY and SVGAGI. The junction shows trimming of 5 bases on V and 4 bases on J, and the gene matches do not reach 5 bases of it. The CDR3, from cysteine to phenylalanine, totals 13 residues. Of the read, only the CDR3 DNA is kept; its 39 bases are in frame from base 1.